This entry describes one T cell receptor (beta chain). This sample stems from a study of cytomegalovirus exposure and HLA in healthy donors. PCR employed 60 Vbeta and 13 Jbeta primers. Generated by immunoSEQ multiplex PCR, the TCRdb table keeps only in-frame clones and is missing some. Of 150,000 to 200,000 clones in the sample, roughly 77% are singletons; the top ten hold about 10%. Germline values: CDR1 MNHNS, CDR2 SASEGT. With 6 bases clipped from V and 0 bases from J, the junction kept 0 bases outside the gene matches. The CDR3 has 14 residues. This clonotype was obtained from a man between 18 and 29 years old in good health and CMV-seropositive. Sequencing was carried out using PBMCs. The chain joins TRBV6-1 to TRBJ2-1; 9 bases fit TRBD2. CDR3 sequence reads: CASRTSGSYNEQFF. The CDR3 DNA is TGTGCCAGCAGGACTAGCGGCTCCTACAATGAGCAGTTCTTC.